This T cell receptor beta chain was identified during a study of T cells after yellow fever vaccination (dated by TCRdb to the late 2010s). Broadly, across the study: Libraries from fractions with low cell numbers were prepared with the SMART-Seq v4 Ultra Low Input RNA kit. To track T-cell clones before and after primary and booster YFV17D yellow fever vaccination, bulk TCR alpha and beta repertoires were sequenced longitudinally. Two healthy male donors made up the cohort, one aged 18 to 30 years and the other aged 30 to 40 years. Blood was collected at multiple timepoints before and after primary and secondary immunization, and bulk PBMC replicates and cell subsets were isolated.

In light of the paper, this sample's treatment or condition label describes: live attenuated yellow fever vaccine strain. Two biological replicates of bulk PBMCs were collected at each blood-draw timepoint. PBMCs were isolated from peripheral blood using a standard Ficoll-Paque protocol. RNA was extracted with TriZol from bulk PBMCs, CD4 and CD8 fractions, and dextramer-positive and dextramer-negative fractions. The sample was run on an Illumina NovaSeq 6000. Synthesis of TCR cDNA relied on 5'RACE template switching, a step that introduced a universal primer site along with unique molecular identifiers. cDNA synthesis was primed from both the TCR alpha and TCR beta constant segments. Libraries were amplified in two PCR steps, with sample barcodes and sequencing adapters added in the second step. Sequencing of libraries was performed on Illumina HiSeq 2500 (2x100 bp) or NovaSeq (2x150 bp). In the source study's methods: MIGEC handled demultiplexing of reads and collapsing into UMI consensus sequences, while MiXCR performed V(D)J alignment. Vaccine-responding clonotypes were identified with edgeR using replicate PBMC samples, with FDR below 0.01 and a log2 fold change above 5 up to day 15 being required. Each bulk clonotype received a CD4 or CD8 identity based on whether the sequenced CD4 or CD8 repertoire contained that clonotype at higher abundance. TCRdb redid the processing of the public reads, applying fastp at Q25 and MiXCR, and retained in-frame beta chains. Each CDR3 protein gets just one entry, which takes the most common genes and DNA from the rows behind it. The V and J calls here are based on TCRdb, not the publication. The sample records a few hundred thousand distinct CDR3 sequences, around 3.9% of which are singletons. Around a quarter of the sample rests with the top ten.

This clonotype was observed a handful of times. Its antigen target is currently unknown. Base qualities are not at hand, and no much larger clone is one base apart. What the work shows at the level of the full study, not this receptor alone: Because the study included only a couple of donors, the extent to which the findings can be generalized is limited. Computational filtering was needed because FACS-sorted repertoires could contain abundant contaminating clonotypes from the bulk population. Compared with the primary T-cell response, the secondary T-cell response was weaker but faster, peaking on day 5 rather than day 15. After the booster, most clones that had expanded after primary vaccination were detected again (around 97% of CD4 and around nine tenths of CD8), suggesting broad maintenance of memory. A small fraction of clonotypes showed up in both the CD4 and CD8 compartments, probably as a result of convergent recombination.

From the cysteine up to the phenylalanine, the CDR3 has a length of 15 residues. Only the CDR3 DNA stays, 45 bases, in frame from base 1. V drops 4 bases and J drops 1 base, leaving 11 bases in between. This clonotype was obtained from a man between 18 and 35 years old who received the YFV17D yellow fever vaccine. The chain joins TRBV12-3 or TRBV12-4 to TRBJ1-5; the D gene is unclear. Specimen: PBMCs, collected on the day of the yellow fever booster vaccination. The CDR3 here reads CASSSQDGSNQPQHF. The nucleotide sequence is TGTGCCAGCAGTTCACAAGACGGGAGCAATCAGCCCCAGCATTTT.